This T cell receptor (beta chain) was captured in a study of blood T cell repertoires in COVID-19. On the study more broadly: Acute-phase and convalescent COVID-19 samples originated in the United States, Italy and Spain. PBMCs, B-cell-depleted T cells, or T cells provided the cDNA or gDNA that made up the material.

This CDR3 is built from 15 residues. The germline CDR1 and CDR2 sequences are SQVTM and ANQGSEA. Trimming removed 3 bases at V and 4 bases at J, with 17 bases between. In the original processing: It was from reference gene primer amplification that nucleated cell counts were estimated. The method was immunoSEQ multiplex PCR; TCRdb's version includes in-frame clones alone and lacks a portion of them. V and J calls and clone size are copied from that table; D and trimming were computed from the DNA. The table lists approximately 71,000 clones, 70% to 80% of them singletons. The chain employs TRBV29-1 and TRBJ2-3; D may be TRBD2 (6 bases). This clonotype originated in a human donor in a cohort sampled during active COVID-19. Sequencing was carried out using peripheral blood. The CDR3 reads CSVEASVYLADTQYF. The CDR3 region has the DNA TGCAGCGTTGAGGCTAGCGTTTATCTCGCAGATACGCAGTATTTT.